Listed below are T cell receptor beta chains from one sample, sequenced in a study of shared clonotypes between healthy human individuals. The table came from immunoSEQ multiplex PCR; TCRdb's copy has only in-frame clones and leaves some out. The sample gives about 1 million clones, around 74% of which show up once; approximately 1.5% is in the top ten. Sequenced material: memory CD4+ T cells sorted from blood. All receptors derive from a man aged 18 to 30 in good health. The CDR3 runs from the conserved cysteine through the conserved F or W. D genes are given only for firm matches. The size entry is marked missing in some rows and otherwise reads once, few, many or a size class.

size	J	D	V	DNA	CDR3
-	TRBJ2-2	-	TRBV9	TGTGCCAGCAGCGTAGACGGGAGGAACACCGGGGAGCTGTTTTTT	CASSVDGRNTGELFF
-	TRBJ2-1	TRBD1	TRBV7-2	TGTGCCAGCAGCCAGGGGGACAGGGTGTACAATGAGCAGTTCTTC	CASSQGDRVYNEQFF
-	TRBJ2-2	-	TRBV7-2	TGTGCCAGCTCATCCCGCGGGGCCGGGGAGCTGTTTTTT	CASSSRGAGELFF
-	TRBJ2-3	-	TRBV28	TGTGCCAGCAGTCCCCCGACAGAACTCACAGATACGCAGTATTTT	CASSPPTELTDTQYF
-	TRBJ2-7	TRBD2	TRBV5-4	TGTGCCAGCAGCTTGAGACTAGCGGGCGGCGAGCAGTACTTC	CASSLRLAGGEQYF
many	TRBJ1-4	-	TRBV4-1	TGCGCCAGCAGCCAAGCTCTCTCGATCACAGAGGGCGAAAAACTGTTTTTT	CASSQALSITEGEKLFF
-	TRBJ2-2	-	TRBV7-3	TGTGCCAGCAGCTCCTTTTCCGGGGAGCTGTTTTTT	CASSSFSGELFF
-	TRBJ1-6	-	TRBV18	TGTGCCAGCTCATCCGGGGCCGGTGGTTCACCCCTCCACTTT	CASSSGAGGSPLHF
once	TRBJ2-3	-	TRBV28	TGTGCCAGCAGTTTCGGACAGAGCACAGATACGCAGTATTTT	CASSFGQSTDTQYF
-	TRBJ2-3	TRBD2	TRBV30	TGTGCCTGGAGTGTATTTACGGGGGGGCAAGATACGCAGTATTTT	CAWSVFTGGQDTQYF
many	TRBJ2-3	-	TRBV5-1	TGCGCCAGCAGCGGCGGTGGACAGAACACAGATACGCAGTATTTT	CASSGGGQNTDTQYF